The 28 T cell receptor beta chains in this list originate from one sample, sequenced in a study of blood T cell repertoires in COVID-19. This table comes from immunoSEQ multiplex PCR, and its TCRdb copy is limited to in-frame clones, with some not included. The table lists 45,000 or so clones, roughly 74% of them singletons. The specimen sequenced was peripheral blood. Receptor source: a man older than 75 with acute or convalescent COVID-19.

The table lists this clone with a count of one. This chain joins TRBV10-3 and TRBJ2-7; a possible D gene is TRBD2 (6 bases). The CDR3 is made up of 14 amino acids. Germline CDR1 reads ENHRY; CDR2 reads SYGVKD. Trimming took 2 bases from V and 5 from J, leaving 13 bases between them. The CDR3 region has the DNA TGTGCCATCAGTGAGGGGCGACCGGGGGACGAGCAGTACTTC. It is translated as CAISEGRPGDEQYF.

This chain links TRBV5-8 with TRBJ2-7; TRBD2 aligns across 9 bases. CDR3 length equals 14 residues. The germline gives CDR1 SGHTS, CDR2 YDEGEE. Trimming took 4 bases from V and 5 from J; bases not matched to a gene: 7. CDR3 residues: CASSELGLADEQYF. DNA for the CDR3: TGTGCCAGCAGCGAATTGGGACTAGCAGACGAGCAGTACTTC.

This chain connects TRBV27 to TRBJ2-5; 12 bases fit TRBD1. CDR1 and CDR2 (germline): MNHEY, SMNVEV (reference sequence). The CDR3 extends over 15 amino acids. J was trimmed by 5 bases and V by 5 bases; bases with no gene match: 6. In DNA form, the CDR3 reads TGTGCCAGCAGTCCCCGGGACAGGGGGCGGGAGACCCAGTACTTC. Encoded protein: CASSPRDRGRETQYF.

This clone was seen only once. The chain recombines TRBV28 with TRBJ2-5; a possible D gene is TRBD1 (6 bases). V lost 4 bases and J lost 0, with 15 bases in between. The CDR3 spans 16 residues. Germline CDR1 reads MDHEN; CDR2 reads SYDVKM. The CDR3 spells CASSSLGQSYQETQYF. Here the CDR3 DNA reads TGTGCCAGCAGTTCCCTAGGACAGTCTTACCAAGAGACCCAGTACTTC.

This clone appeared a single time. The chain couples TRBV5-6 to TRBJ1-1; D not resolved. CDR1 SGHDT and CDR2 YYEEEE come from the germline V gene. The CDR3 contains 15 residues. V was trimmed by 2 bases and J by 1 base, leaving 12 bases between them. CDR3 bases: TGTGCCAGCAGCTTACTGGGGAGCCAGAACACTGAAGCTTTCTTT. Amino acids: CASSLLGSQNTEAFF. Using reference TRBV5-6 and TRBJ1-1 for the parts outside the CDR3, the full variable domain is DAGVTQSPTHLIKTRGQQVTLRCSPKSGHDTVSWYQQALGQGPQFIFQYYEEEERQRGNFPDRFSGHQFPNYSSELNVNALLLGDSALYLCASSLLGSQNTEAFFGQGTRLTVV.

The V call is TRBV9, the J call TRBJ2-5; D ambiguous. CDR3 length: 16 amino acids. Germline assignment: CDR1 SGDLS and CDR2 YYNGEE. V was shortened by 0 bases and J by 4 bases, with 16 bases between the two germline ends. Here the CDR3 reads CASSVGGQRIGETQYF. As DNA, the CDR3 is TGTGCCAGCAGCGTAGGAGGCCAGAGGATAGGAGAGACCCAGTACTTC.

This chain connects TRBV5-5 to TRBJ2-3; TRBD2 matches at 8 bases. V shed 6 bases and J 1 base; nucleotides not matched to a gene: 7. Germline-derived CDR1 and CDR2 are SGHKS and YYEKEE (reference sequence). The CDR3 has 15 residues. Here the CDR3 DNA reads TGTGCCAGCAACCCGGGGGGGGGCGGCACAGATACGCAGTATTTT. Its translation is CASNPGGGGTDTQYF.

This clone was observed a single time. CDR3 residues: CASSRGDRGNDEQFF. The CDR3 DNA reads as TGTGCCAGCAGCCGGGGCGACAGGGGCAATGATGAGCAGTTCTTC. The chain links TRBV7-2 to TRBJ2-1, with 8 positions matching TRBD1. The CDR3 has 15 residues. J gave up 8 bases and V 5 bases, and 11 bases lay outside the gene matches. Germline V CDR1 and CDR2: SGHTA, FQGNSA.

The chain combines TRBV15 with TRBJ2-5; no firm D call. Germline V CDR1 and CDR2: LNHNV, YYDKDF (reference sequence). The germline V and J ends were trimmed by 0 bases and 3 bases, with 5 bases remaining between them. The CDR3 is 13 amino acids. The CDR3 region is CATSRDRKETQYF. The CDR3, as DNA: TGTGCCACCAGCAGAGACCGTAAAGAGACCCAGTACTTC.

In regard to this clone: This sample includes further DNA sequences coding for the same CDR3. The gene calls are TRBV7-9 and TRBJ2-7; 7 nucleotides line up with TRBD2. CDR3 length: 14 residues. CDR1 is SEHNR, CDR2 FQNEAQ, per germline (reference sequence). Trimming removed 0 bases from V and 4 bases from J; junction bases left unmatched: 3. DNA for the CDR3: TGTGCCAGCAGCTTAGCGGGAGGGTCGTACGAGCAGTACTTC. It translates to CASSLAGGSYEQYF.

The chain has TRBV6-1 and TRBJ2-3; D remains unclear. This CDR3 has 17 residues. Between the trimmed V and J ends, which lost 1 base and 4 bases, there was a span of 18 bases. CDR1 and CDR2 from the germline V gene are MNHNS and SASEGT. In DNA form, the CDR3 reads TGTGCCAGCAGTGAAGGTCCCTACTGGCGGAAGTCAGATACGCAGTATTTT. Translated: CASSEGPYWRKSDTQYF.

The chain is built from TRBV18 and TRBJ2-3; D is ambiguous. The germline V gene encodes CDR1 KGHSH and CDR2 LQKENI. This CDR3 is built from 13 residues. Trimming cost V 1 base and J 6 bases, with 8 bases left between them. Written as DNA, the CDR3 is TGTGCCAGCTCACCACTAGAGTCCGATACGCAGTATTTT. Translated, it gives CASSPLESDTQYF.

This sequence joins TRBV5-1 and TRBJ1-1; TRBD1 aligns across 7 bases. The J segment lost 5 bases and the V segment lost 0 bases, leaving 7 bases of the junction unmatched. CDR1 SGHRS and CDR2 YFSETQ come from the germline V gene. The CDR3 runs 15 residues. The CDR3 DNA sequence: TGCGCCAGCAGCTTGGATGGACAGGCGGGGACTGAAGCTTTCTTT. Its protein is CASSLDGQAGTEAFF.

In DNA, the CDR3 is TGTGCCATCAGTGAGTCAAACCTCGGGCGGGACTGGGGCACTGAAGCTTTCTTT. It specifies CAISESNLGRDWGTEAFF. The chain carries TRBV10-3 and TRBJ1-1; tentative D call: TRBD1 (5 bases). CDR1 is ENHRY and CDR2 is SYGVKD in the germline V gene. Trimming removed 0 bases from V and 4 bases from J, with 21 bases in between. The CDR3 contains 18 residues.

V usage is TRBV6-5 and J usage is TRBJ2-7, with TRBD1 matching over 9 bases. This CDR3 has 14 residues. Germline lookup yields CDR1 MNHEY and CDR2 SVGAGI. J was trimmed by 3 bases and V by 6 bases; bases with no gene match: 6. The CDR3: CASRGTGLSYEQYF. In DNA, the CDR3 is TGTGCCAGCAGGGGGACAGGGCTTAGCTACGAGCAGTACTTC.

The V and J genes are TRBV28 and TRBJ1-1; 11 bases are shared with TRBD1. This CDR3 is 13 amino acids long. V gave up 5 bases and J gave up 10 bases; unmatched junction bases: 6. The germline V gene encodes CDR1 MDHEN and CDR2 SYDVKM. The CDR3 protein is CASSPSDRGRAFF. The DNA for the CDR3 is TGTGCCAGCAGTCCCTCGGACAGGGGGCGAGCTTTCTTT.

The chain couples TRBV29-1 to TRBJ2-3, with 10 bases lining up with TRBD2. Germline CDR1 reads SQVTM; CDR2 reads ANQGSEA. V trimming: 3 bases; J trimming: 4 bases; junction bases outside the gene matches: 10. CDR3 size: 16 residues. In DNA form, the CDR3 reads TGCAGCGTTGATGGGATAGCGGGAGGTCAGGCAGATACGCAGTATTTT. This translates into CSVDGIAGGQADTQYF.

This clone was seen a few times. This sequence joins TRBV11-3 and TRBJ2-1; 7 bases are shared with TRBD2. The junction had 15 bases not matched to a gene; V was cut back by 1 base and J by 6 bases. The CDR3 length is 18 residues. Germline CDR1 SGHNT, CDR2 YENEEA. The CDR3 here is CASSLGQGRGSRFNEQFF. In nucleotides, the CDR3 is TGTGCCAGCAGCTTAGGCCAGGGACGCGGGAGTAGGTTCAATGAGCAGTTCTTC.

This chain links TRBV4-1 with TRBJ2-6, with D maybe TRBD2 (7 bases). Germline loops: CDR1 MGHRA, CDR2 YSYEKL. This CDR3 has 18 residues. V dropped 4 bases and J dropped 2 bases, with 18 bases sitting between them. CDR3 sequence: CASSLGGGVGPGANVLTF. For the CDR3, the DNA is TGCGCCAGCAGCCTGGGGGGGGGCGTTGGCCCTGGGGCCAACGTCCTGACTTTC.

The chain employs TRBV6-5 and TRBJ1-2, with 7 positions matching TRBD1. Germline V gene lookup returns CDR1 MNHEY and CDR2 SVGAGI. With V trimmed by 3 bases and J by 5 bases, 6 bases remained unmatched. This CDR3 region has 14 residues. CDR3 DNA sequence: TGTGCCAGCAGTTATATGGGCAGGGGGTATGGCTACACCTTC. As protein: CASSYMGRGYGYTF.

There are a few counts of this clone. The sample has other DNA sequences that encode this CDR3 too. The chain joins TRBV27 to TRBJ1-6; 10 bases are a match to TRBD1. With 9 bases clipped from V and 9 bases from J, the junction kept 2 bases outside the gene matches. Germline values: CDR1 MNHEY, CDR2 SMNVEV (reference sequence). CDR3 length: 12 residues. The CDR3 DNA follows: TGTGCCAGTCGGGACAGGGGTTCACCCCTCCACTTT. This encodes CASRDRGSPLHF.

The rearrangement links TRBV10-2 to TRBJ1-6; D is undetermined. V was trimmed by 6 bases and J by 3 bases, leaving 12 bases between them. This CDR3 is built from 15 residues. CDR1 is WSHSY and CDR2 is SAAADI in the germline V gene. CDR3 in amino acids: CASSLTGIYNSPLHF. CDR3 sequence (DNA): TGCGCCAGCAGCCTTACCGGGATCTATAATTCACCCCTCCACTTT.

This sequence joins TRBV6-5 and TRBJ2-7; the match to TRBD1 covers 9 bases. Germline loops: CDR1 MNHEY, CDR2 SVGAGI. V shed 0 bases, J shed 6 bases, and the junction held 6 bases outside the gene matches. The length of the CDR3 is 15 residues. The CDR3 sequence: CASSYSGTGYTEQYF. CDR3 nucleotide sequence: TGTGCCAGCAGTTACTCCGGGACAGGGTATACCGAGCAGTACTTC.

This chain uses TRBV28 with TRBJ1-3, with 11 bases that match TRBD1. The trim removed 5 bases at V and 4 bases at J, leaving 7 bases unmatched. The germline CDR1 and CDR2 sequences are MDHEN and SYDVKM. The CDR3 has 16 residues. CDR3 residues: CASSLDRGLRGNTIYF. The CDR3 DNA reads as TGTGCCAGCAGTCTGGACAGGGGGCTCAGAGGAAACACCATATATTTT.

The CDR3 region has the DNA TGTGCCAGCTCACCGAAGCGGGAGGGCCTCGAGCAGTACTTC. Translating it yields CASSPKREGLEQYF. The rearrangement uses TRBV18 and TRBJ2-7; 10 bases line up with TRBD2. Looked up from germline, CDR1 is KGHSH and CDR2 is LQKENI. This CDR3 has 14 residues. The J segment lost 6 bases and the V segment lost 3 bases, leaving 5 bases of the junction unmatched.

V gene TRBV28 combines with J gene TRBJ2-1; 10 nucleotides align to TRBD2. CDR1 is MDHEN, CDR2 SYDVKM, per germline. CDR3 size: 14 residues. Trimming at V came to 3 bases and at J to 6 bases, leaving 2 bases not matched to a gene. CDR3 DNA: TGTGCCAGCAGTTTGCTAGCGGGAGTCAATGAGCAGTTCTTC. Encoded protein: CASSLLAGVNEQFF.

V is TRBV7-2 and J is TRBJ1-1, with D unclear. Trimming cost V 10 bases and J 1 base, with 16 bases left between them. The CDR3 length is 14 residues. The germline V gene has CDR1 SGHTA and CDR2 FQGNSA. The CDR3, as DNA: TGTGCCACCTCGACAAACTTCAGGAACACTGAAGCTTTCTTT. Its translation: CATSTNFRNTEAFF.

V usage is TRBV2 and J usage is TRBJ2-7; 8 bases align to TRBD2. After removal of 0 bases from V and 0 bases from J, the junction contained 1 base not matched to a gene. CDR1 and CDR2 from the germline V gene are SNHLY and FYNNEI. There are 15 residues in the CDR3. Here the CDR3 reads CASSEALAGSYEQYF. The CDR3 DNA is TGTGCCAGCAGTGAAGCGCTAGCGGGCTCCTACGAGCAGTACTTC.